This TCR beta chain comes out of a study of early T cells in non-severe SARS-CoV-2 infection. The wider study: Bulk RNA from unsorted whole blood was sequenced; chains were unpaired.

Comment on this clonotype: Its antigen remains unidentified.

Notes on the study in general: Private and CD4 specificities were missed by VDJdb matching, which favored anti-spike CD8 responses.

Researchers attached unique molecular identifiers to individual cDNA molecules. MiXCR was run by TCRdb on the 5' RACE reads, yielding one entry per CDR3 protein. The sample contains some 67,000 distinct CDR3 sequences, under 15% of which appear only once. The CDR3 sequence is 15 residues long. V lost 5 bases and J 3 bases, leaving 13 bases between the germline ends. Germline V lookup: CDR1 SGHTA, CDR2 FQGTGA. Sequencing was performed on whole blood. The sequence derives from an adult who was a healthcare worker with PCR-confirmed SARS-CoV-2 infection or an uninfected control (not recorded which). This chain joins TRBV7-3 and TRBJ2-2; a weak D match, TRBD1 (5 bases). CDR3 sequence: CASSPNTGHTGELFF. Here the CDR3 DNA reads TGTGCCAGCAGCCCCAACACAGGCCACACCGGGGAGCTGTTTTTT.